This T cell receptor (beta chain) derives from a study of shared clonotypes between healthy human individuals (dated by TCRdb to the early 2020s). In terms of the full investigation: Two women and a few men aged 18 to 49 years were included in the cohort. Each donor's leukapheresis produced roughly between roughly 0.85 and 10 billion PBMCs. Different laboratories and diverse techniques were used to prepare libraries and sequence TCR repertoires, to increase sequencing depth and limit assay-specific biases. For each donor, CD4 naive and CD4 memory were each given three plates, CD8 naive was given two plates, and CD8 memory was given one plate. The study deeply sequenced blood TCR repertoires of about 5 healthy adults to estimate repertoire size and the extent of clonotype sharing between individuals. Overall results and qualifications from the work: When a handful of donors were compared, the shared fraction of clonotypes was about 5.4% for naive CD4, 3% to 4% for naive CD8, about 2.5% for memory CD4, and around 0.4% for memory CD8. Because the study included only a small number of donors, the genetic and exposure-history diversity represented was limited. Even with the large sequencing depth, rarefaction of the sorted-subset datasets indicated that sequencing was incomplete. Naive subsets generally had larger estimated clonotype richness than memory subsets did. Compared with non-shared clonotypes, clonotypes shared by all four sorted-subset donors had higher generation probabilities. Sampling was limited to blood, and TCR repertoires in tissue likely differ from TCR repertoires in blood. Based on pairwise subsampling, the degree of clonotype sharing among donors was expected to be affected by sequencing depth.

The donors were healthy, HIV-negative adults who had no recently reported acute infections or vaccinations. Every donor was a Caucasian adult residing in Nashville, Tennessee, USA. Magnetic negative selection was used to enrich CD4+ T cells, after which naive cells were positively selected on CD45RA and the negative fraction became the memory subset. Blood was obtained by leukapheresis, after which PBMCs were separated by Ficoll-Histopaque density gradient centrifugation and cryopreserved in liquid nitrogen vapor phase. Analytical flow cytometry was used to check the purity and quantity of every magnetically sorted T cell population. Genomic DNA was isolated from each sorted fraction and quantified by UV absorbance on a Nanodrop 2000c. Between the V and J ends, shortened by 4 bases and 0 bases respectively, the junction contains 13 bases. The germline V gene yields SGDLS for CDR1 and YYNGEE for CDR2. Its CDR3 holds 15 amino acids, cysteine through phenylalanine. The CDR3 DNA has 45 bases and is translated from base 1.

This clone was recorded a few times. This receptor's antigen is unknown. Qualities for individual bases were not recorded, and no much larger clone is one base off. Using the deep immunoSEQ assay, multiplex PCR amplified TCR CDR3 regions from genomic DNA. Extracted genomic DNA from each cell subset was distributed evenly across all wells of several immunoSEQ 96-well plates, and each plate was treated as a replicate. For sorted subsets, each replicate PCR was loaded with around 200 ng genomic DNA, equivalent to 30,000 or so T cell genomes. Purified libraries were quantified with a Qubit 3.0 fluorometer, sized on a Bioanalyzer 2100, and re-quantified with the KAPA Library Quantification kit. Every immunoSEQ 96-well plate was sequenced on a separate single-read 150-cycle Illumina NextSeq 550 flow cell. On the authors' methods: The immunoSEQ output contained only junctional sequences without quality scores, so filtering could not match that applied to full-length reads. Sequences were annotated with PyIR, a Python wrapper for IgBLAST v1.9, and V/J genes and CDR3 were assigned using IMGT germline references. Any read was removed if the V/J assignment was weak (E-value above 1e-6), the CDR3 was missing, or the read contained stop codons, out-of-frame junctions, or ambiguous translated residues. V3J clonotypes were defined as sequences sharing an identical inferred V gene, J gene, and CDR3 amino acid sequence. The percentage overlap between two repertoires was calculated by dividing the number of shared unique clonotypes by the size of the smaller repertoire. RTK rarefaction, the Chao1 estimator, and Recon v2.1 estimates of unobserved clonotypes were used to assess repertoire richness. For all TCRbeta clonotypes obtained by the gDNA method from a handful of donors, generation probabilities were computed with OLGA. This immuneACCESS table, as held by TCRdb, lists in-frame sequences with V and J called but not all clones. Of the missing ones, under half trace to an unresolved V gene in checked studies; the others have no known cause. V and J calls and clone size come straight from that table; D and trimming were deduced from the DNA. The sample has over a million clones on record, 75% to 85% of them singletons. Of the sample, more than 0.5% is held by the ten largest clones.

The sequence was collected from a man aged 18-30 years in good health. Some clones in this sample may be carry-over from other donors' samples. Sequencing used memory CD4+ T cells from PBMCs. The sample's cell subset or site label, in plain terms: CD45RA-negative fraction. The rearrangement combines TRBV9 with TRBJ1-1; the best D guess is TRBD1, with 6 bases matching. The CDR3 protein is CASSPGGSLNTEAFF. In nucleotide form, the sequence is TGTGCCAGCAGCCCCGGGGGCAGTTTGAACACTGAAGCTTTCTTT.